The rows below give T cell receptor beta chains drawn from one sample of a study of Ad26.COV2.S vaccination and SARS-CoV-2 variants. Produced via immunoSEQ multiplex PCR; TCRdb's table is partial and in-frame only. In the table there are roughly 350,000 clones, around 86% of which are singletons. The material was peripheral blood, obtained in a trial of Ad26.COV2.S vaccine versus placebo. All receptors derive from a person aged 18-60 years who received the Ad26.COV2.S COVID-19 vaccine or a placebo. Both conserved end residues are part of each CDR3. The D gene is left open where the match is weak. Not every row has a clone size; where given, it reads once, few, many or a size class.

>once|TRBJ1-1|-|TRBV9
CASSVYQDLNTEAFF
TGTGCCAGCAGCGTATATCAGGACCTAAACACTGAAGCTTTCTTT
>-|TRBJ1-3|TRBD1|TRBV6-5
CASSPDRSSGNTIYF
TGTGCCAGCAGCCCGGACAGGAGCTCTGGAAACACCATATATTTT
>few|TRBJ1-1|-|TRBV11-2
CASSLDRRSLNTEAFF
TGTGCCAGCAGCTTAGATCGGCGCAGCTTGAACACTGAAGCTTTCTTT
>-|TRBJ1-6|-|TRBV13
CASSLGDRDNSPLHF
TGTGCCAGCAGCTTAGGGGACCGGGATAATTCACCCCTCCACTTT
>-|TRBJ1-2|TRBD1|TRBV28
CASTLSSGQLNYGYTF
TGTGCCAGCACCCTATCTTCGGGACAGCTAAACTATGGCTACACCTTC
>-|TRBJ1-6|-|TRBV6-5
CASRYPGMYNSPLHF
TGTGCCAGCAGGTACCCCGGGATGTATAATTCACCCCTCCACTTT
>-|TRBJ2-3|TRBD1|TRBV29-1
CSVDLDRGGGDTQYF
TGCAGCGTTGACCTGGACAGGGGGGGAGGAGATACGCAGTATTTT
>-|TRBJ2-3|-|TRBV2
CASSDGPNTQYF
TGTGCCAGCAGTGATGGTCCCAATACGCAGTATTTT
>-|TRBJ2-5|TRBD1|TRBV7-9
CASSPPSTGVGETQYF
TGTGCCAGCAGCCCCCCCTCGACAGGGGTTGGGGAGACCCAGTACTTC
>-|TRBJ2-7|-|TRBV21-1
CASSTTTAPGQRNYEQYF
TGTGCCAGCAGCACCACTACGGCACCGGGACAGAGAAACTACGAGCAGTACTTC
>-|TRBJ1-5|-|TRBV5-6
CASSRSRNQPQHF
TGTGCCAGCAGCCGTTCAAGAAATCAGCCCCAGCATTTT
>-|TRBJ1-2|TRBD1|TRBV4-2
CAVTGGQGAGGYTF
TGTGCCGTCACCGGGGGACAGGGGGCTGGCGGCTACACCTTC
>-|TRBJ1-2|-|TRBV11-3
CASSLDPTGYGYTF
TGTGCCAGCAGCTTAGATCCCACAGGCTATGGCTACACCTTC
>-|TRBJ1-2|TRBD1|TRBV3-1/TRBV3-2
CASSPGTGIDSYGYTF
TGTGCCAGCAGCCCGGGGACAGGGATTGATTCCTATGGCTACACCTTC
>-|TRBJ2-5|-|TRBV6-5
CASSYGSFGGETQYF
TGTGCCAGCAGTTACGGTAGCTTTGGGGGGGAGACCCAGTACTTC
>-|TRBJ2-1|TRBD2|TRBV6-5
CASSQTSGGYNEQFF
TGTGCCAGCAGCCAGACTAGCGGGGGCTACAATGAGCAGTTCTTC
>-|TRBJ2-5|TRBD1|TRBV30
CAWSVDRGRKTQYF
TGTGCCTGGAGTGTAGACAGGGGGAGAAAGACCCAGTACTTC
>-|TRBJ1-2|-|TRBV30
CAWSGTWWGYTF
TGTGCCTGGAGTGGGACCTGGTGGGGCTACACCTTC
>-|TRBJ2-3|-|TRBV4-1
CASSQITGLTDTQYF
TGCGCCAGCAGCCAAATCACGGGGCTCACAGATACGCAGTATTTT
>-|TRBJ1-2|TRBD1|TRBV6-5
CASTRQGNRYGYTF
TGTGCCAGCACACGACAGGGGAACCGCTATGGCTACACCTTC
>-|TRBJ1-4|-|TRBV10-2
CASSEPRDGNEKLFF
TGCGCCAGCAGTGAGCCTCGGGACGGGAATGAAAAACTGTTTTTT
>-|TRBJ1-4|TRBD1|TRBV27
CASSRDRGIGKLFF
TGTGCCAGCAGTCGGGACAGGGGGATTGGAAAACTGTTTTTT
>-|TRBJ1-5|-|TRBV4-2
CASSRSSQGRDQPQHF
TGTGCCAGCAGCCGCTCCTCACAGGGTCGGGATCAGCCCCAGCATTTT
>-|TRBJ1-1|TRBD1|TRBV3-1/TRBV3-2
CASSQDSGTGGPFF
TGTGCCAGCAGCCAAGATTCCGGGACAGGGGGACCTTTCTTT
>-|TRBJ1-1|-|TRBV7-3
CASSLMGTTEAFF
TGTGCCAGCAGCTTAATGGGGACGACTGAAGCTTTCTTT
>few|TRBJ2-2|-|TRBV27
CASMTNLANTGELFF
TGTGCCAGCATGACTAACCTCGCGAACACCGGGGAGCTGTTTTTT
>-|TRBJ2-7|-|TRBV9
CASSVEGGRFMNEQYF
TGTGCCAGCAGCGTAGAGGGTGGACGGTTTATGAACGAGCAGTACTTC
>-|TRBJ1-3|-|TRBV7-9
CASSMSTSPGNTIYF
TGTGCCAGCAGCATGAGCACCAGTCCTGGAAACACCATATATTTT
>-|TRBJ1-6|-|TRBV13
CASSTGRGNSPLHF
TGTGCCAGCAGCACCGGACGGGGAAATTCACCCCTCCACTTT
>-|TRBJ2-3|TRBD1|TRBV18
CASSRGQGTDTQYF
TGTGCCAGCTCACGCGGACAGGGGACAGATACGCAGTATTTT
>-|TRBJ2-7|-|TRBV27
CASSLAVGEQYF
TGTGCCAGCAGCCTGGCCGTGGGCGAGCAGTACTTC